This T cell receptor beta chain was identified in a study of vaccination and CD4 T cells after COVID-19. Overall study findings and caveats: In convalescent patients, a median about 90% of post-vaccine SARS-CoV-2-reactive clones appeared only after vaccination. The authors studied relatively few convalescent patients and analyzed no early post-infection timepoints.

For this clonotype: Its specificity is not known.

TCRdb re-derived calls from the PCR reads in MiXCR, one entry per CDR3 protein. This sample has roughly 22,000 distinct CDR3 sequences; more than 45% occur once, and the top ten carry over 0.9%. This CDR3 region has 15 residues. V lost 4 bases, J lost 2 bases, and 12 bases lay in between. The genes are TRBV12-3 or TRBV12-4 and TRBJ1-3; TRBD1 is a possible D gene (6 bases). The source of this sequence is a human donor who had recovered from COVID-19. The sequences come from CD4+ T cells from blood, collected before SARS-CoV-2 vaccination. Written as DNA, the CDR3 is TGTGCCAGCAGTTCACAGGGAGTCGCTGGAAACACCATATATTTT. It is translated as CASSSQGVAGNTIYF.